The 32 T cell receptor beta chains reported below all come from one sample, sequenced in a study of CD8 T cells in ankylosing spondylitis. For these TCRs, the target antigens are not known. TCRdb fed the 5' RACE reads into MiXCR, producing one record per CDR3 protein. The table lists roughly 400,000 distinct CDR3 sequences, under 25% of them singletons. Study-level points and caveats: Typical of ankylosing spondylitis blood, it appeared, was a TCR beta motif of seven to nine highly homologous variants.

The sequencing input was blood, either unsorted or a sorted T cell fraction (not recorded which). The receptor set was obtained from a male donor with ankylosing spondylitis.

This clonotype was detected ten times or more. This chain connects TRBV24-1 to TRBJ2-3, with a possible D match to TRBD1 (6 bases). The germline V and J ends were trimmed by 6 bases and 3 bases, with 21 bases remaining between them. Per the germline V gene, CDR1 is KGHDR and CDR2 is SFDVKD. This CDR3 has 17 residues. This CDR3 reads CATSPPPTGKWTDTQYF. The DNA for the CDR3 is TGTGCCACCAGTCCCCCCCCTACAGGGAAGTGGACAGATACGCAGTATTTT.

CDR3 residues: CASSPRTVSNSPLHF. CDR3 DNA sequence: TGTGCCAGCAGTCCCCGGACAGTTAGTAATTCACCCCTCCACTTT. The chain carries TRBV27 and TRBJ1-6; tentatively, D is TRBD1 (6 bases). Trimming shortened V by 5 bases and J by 6 bases, and 14 bases separated the two germline ends. In germline, CDR1 is MNHEY, CDR2 SMNVEV (reference sequence). CDR3 length: 15 residues.

This clonotype came up many times. The genes are TRBV27 and TRBJ2-7; no clear D. With 4 bases removed from V and 0 bases from J, the gap between germline ends came to 7 bases. The CDR3 runs 13 residues. Germline values: CDR1 MNHEY, CDR2 SMNVEV (reference sequence). CDR3 DNA: TGTGCCAGCAGTTCTCTAGACTCCTACGAGCAGTACTTC. It yields the protein CASSSLDSYEQYF.

This clonotype was seen a few times. The chain joins TRBV4-1 to TRBJ2-2; 8 bases fit TRBD1. The CDR3 length is 15 residues. Germline V gives CDR1 MGHRA, CDR2 YSYEKL. V trimming: 1 base; J trimming: 5 bases; junction bases outside the gene matches: 3. The CDR3 DNA sequence: TGCGCCAGCAGCCAAGGACAGGGGATTACCGGGGAGCTGTTTTTT. This translates into CASSQGQGITGELFF.

In nucleotides, the CDR3 is TGTGCCAGCGTAGCGGGACAGTGGTCTGAAGCTTTCTTT. As protein: CASVAGQWSEAFF. The chain is built from TRBV7-9 and TRBJ1-1; 7 bases fit TRBD1. CDR1 SEHNR and CDR2 FQNEAQ come from the germline V gene (reference sequence). V was clipped by 8 bases and J by 6 bases; unmatched bases: 9. This CDR3 comprises 13 residues.

Worth noting for this clonotype: This may come from a read error, since a much larger clone is one base off. The chain links TRBV18 to TRBJ2-7, with D possibly being TRBD1 (5 bases). Per the germline V gene, CDR1 is KGHSH and CDR2 is LQKENI. V was shortened by 5 bases and J by 5 bases, with 10 bases between the two germline ends. The CDR3 is 12 residues long. The CDR3 is CASSSQEHEQYF. The CDR3 DNA is TGTGCCAGCTCATCACAGGAGCACGAGCAGTACTTC. Filled out from reference TRBV18 and TRBJ2-7, the complete variable domain reads NAGVMQNPRHLVRRRGQEARLRCSPMKGHSHVYWYRQLPEEGLKFMVYLQKENIIDESGMPKERFSAEFPKEGPSILRIQQVVRGDSAAYFCASSSQEHEQYFGPGTRLTVT.

The V gene is TRBV7-9, the J gene TRBJ1-6; TRBD1 aligns across 7 bases. The CDR3 sequence is 14 residues long. Germline CDR1 and CDR2: SEHNR and FQNEAQ (reference sequence). The V gene end was trimmed by 5 bases and the J gene end by 7 bases; junction bases not matched to a gene: 5. CDR3 loop: CASSQGQRNSPLHF. The CDR3 DNA reads TGTGCCAGCAGCCAGGGACAGCGAAATTCACCCCTCCACTTT.

In its sample, this clonotype was seen a few times. V usage is TRBV7-3 and J usage is TRBJ2-2, with D maybe TRBD2 (5 bases). Germline V lookup: CDR1 SGHTA, CDR2 FQGTGA. The V and J ends lost 2 bases and 5 bases respectively, with 12 bases between them. The CDR3 covers 15 residues. The CDR3 sequence is CASSLASGGTGELFF. DNA of the CDR3: TGTGCCAGCAGCTTAGCCTCTGGCGGGACCGGGGAGCTGTTTTTT.

The chain links TRBV18 to TRBJ2-3; D ambiguous. The CDR3 totals 14 residues. Trimming left V 3 bases short and J 0 bases short, with 7 bases between. Germline values: CDR1 KGHSH, CDR2 LQKENI. Here the CDR3 reads CASSPQQSTDTQYF. CDR3 nucleotides: TGTGCCAGCTCACCTCAACAGAGCACAGATACGCAGTATTTT. The whole variable domain, filled in from reference TRBV18 and TRBJ2-3, reads NAGVMQNPRHLVRRRGQEARLRCSPMKGHSHVYWYRQLPEEGLKFMVYLQKENIIDESGMPKERFSAEFPKEGPSILRIQQVVRGDSAAYFCASSPQQSTDTQYFGPGTRLTVL.

The J gene is TRBJ2-5, the V gene TRBV20-1; D unresolved. Deletions cut 0 bases from V and 6 bases from J, with 20 bases between. Germline assignment: CDR1 DFQATT and CDR2 SNEGSKA (reference sequence). This CDR3 has 16 residues. CDR3 coding DNA: TGCAGTGCTAGAGATCCCGGTGGAGTTAGTCGGAAGACCCAGTACTTC. Amino acid sequence: CSARDPGGVSRKTQYF.

V is TRBV12-3 or TRBV12-4 and J is TRBJ2-2; D may correspond to TRBD1 or TRBD2 (5 bases each). V was clipped by 7 bases and J by 2 bases, with 11 bases between them. The CDR3 has 14 residues. As DNA, the CDR3 is TGTGCCAGCAAGTACGGGACCAACACCGGGGAGCTGTTTTTT. Translation gives CASKYGTNTGELFF.

In its sample, this clonotype was seen a few times. This chain joins TRBV7-9 and TRBJ2-1, with a possible D match to TRBD2 (6 bases). Germline V lookup: CDR1 SEHNR, CDR2 FQNEAQ (reference sequence). The CDR3 covers 14 residues. Deletions cut 2 bases from V and 5 bases from J, with 10 bases between. The CDR3, as DNA: TGTGCCAGCAGCTTAACCCTAGCGCACAATGAGCAGTTCTTC. Translation gives CASSLTLAHNEQFF.

This clonotype turned up a few times. V and J are TRBV5-1 and TRBJ2-7; the match to TRBD2 covers 14 bases. The CDR3 spans 16 residues. Germline V gene lookup returns CDR1 SGHRS and CDR2 YFSETQ. Germline trimming cut 4 bases from V and 1 base from J; bases unmatched to any gene: 4. CDR3 region: CASSPGTSGSSYEQYF. CDR3 sequence (DNA): TGCGCCAGCAGCCCAGGGACTAGCGGGAGTTCCTACGAGCAGTACTTC.

This clonotype was picked up a small number of times. This chain connects TRBV5-1 to TRBJ2-7; TRBD1 is a possible D gene (6 bases). V lost 0 bases and J 7 bases, leaving 11 bases between the germline ends. Germline CDR1 reads SGHRS; CDR2 reads YFSETQ. CDR3 length equals 13 residues. CDR3 in DNA: TGCGCCAGCAGCTTGGCCACAGGGCGAGAGCAGTACTTC. This gives the protein CASSLATGREQYF.

The gene calls are TRBV20-1 and TRBJ2-1, with 13 bases identical to TRBD2. V gave up 5 bases and J gave up 6 bases; unmatched junction bases: 10. The CDR3 sequence is 16 residues long. Germline lookup yields CDR1 DFQATT and CDR2 SNEGSKA (reference sequence). The CDR3, as DNA: TGCAGTGCTTCAAAGGGACTAGCGGGATTAATCAATGAGCAGTTCTTC. The encoded protein is CSASKGLAGLINEQFF.

The J gene is TRBJ1-1, the V gene TRBV29-1; TRBD1 aligns across 9 bases. This CDR3 contains 14 residues. J gave up 8 bases and V 6 bases, and 13 bases lay outside the gene matches. Germline assignment: CDR1 SQVTM and CDR2 ANQGSEA. CDR3 protein: CSVGKQGALSEAFF. In DNA, the CDR3 is TGCAGCGTCGGAAAACAGGGGGCCCTCTCGGAAGCTTTCTTT.

This clonotype was detected only a few times. The J gene is TRBJ1-2, the V gene TRBV11-3, with D perhaps matching TRBD1 (5 bases). Germline V gene data show CDR1 as SGHNT and CDR2 as YENEEA. With 5 bases removed from V and 1 base from J, the gap between germline ends came to 8 bases. The CDR3 loop spans 13 amino acids. CDR3 residues: CASSKQVNYGYTF. CDR3 sequence (DNA): TGTGCCAGCAGCAAACAGGTTAACTATGGCTACACCTTC.

This clonotype turned up a few times. The V and J genes are TRBV9 and TRBJ2-3; 11 positions match TRBD2. The length of the CDR3 is 18 residues. Germline CDR1 is SGDLS and CDR2 is YYNGEE. The V segment lost 4 bases and the J segment 2 bases; nucleotides outside the gene matches: 12. DNA for the CDR3: TGTGCCAGCAGCACATCCCGGGGACTAGCGGACCTCACAGATACGCAGTATTTT. Its protein product is CASSTSRGLADLTDTQYF.

The chain uses TRBV11-1 and TRBJ2-5; TRBD2 matches at 14 bases. CDR1 SGHAT and CDR2 FQDESV come from the germline V gene (reference sequence). The trim removed 4 bases at V and 3 bases at J, leaving 7 bases unmatched. This CDR3 has 17 amino acids. The CDR3 protein is CASSSWGLAGDKETQYF. CDR3 nucleotide sequence: TGTGCCAGCAGCTCTTGGGGACTAGCGGGAGATAAAGAGACCCAGTACTTC. The entire variable domain, with the rest obtained from reference TRBV11-1 and TRBJ2-5, is as follows: EAEVAQSPRYKITEKSQAVAFWCDPISGHATLYWYRQILGQGPELLVQFQDESVVDDSQLPKDRFSAERLKGVDSTLKIQPAELGDSAMYLCASSSWGLAGDKETQYFGPGTRLLVL.

A single count supports this clonotype. The gene calls are TRBV5-1 and TRBJ2-1, with D perhaps matching TRBD2 (6 bases). Looked up from germline, CDR1 is SGHRS and CDR2 is YFSETQ. This CDR3 is 14 amino acids long. V lost 0 bases to trimming and J lost 7 bases, with 11 bases between them. Here the CDR3 reads CASSLVEEGNEQFF. Here the CDR3 DNA reads TGCGCCAGCAGCTTGGTAGAGGAGGGAAATGAGCAGTTCTTC.

This clonotype was found many times. The V gene is TRBV29-1, the J gene TRBJ1-1; 7 nucleotides align to TRBD1. Germline trimming cut 2 bases from V and 1 base from J; bases unmatched to any gene: 1. CDR3 length: 13 amino acids. CDR1 and CDR2 (germline): SQVTM, ANQGSEA. CDR3 nucleotide sequence: TGCAGCGTTGAAAGACAGGGGAACACTGAAGCTTTCTTT. Protein: CSVERQGNTEAFF. The whole variable domain, remainder taken from reference TRBV29-1 and TRBJ1-1, is SAVISQKPSRDICQRGTSLTIQCQVDSQVTMMFWYRQQPGQSLTLIATANQGSEATYESGFVIDKFPISRPNLTFSTLTVSNMSPEDSSIYLCSVERQGNTEAFFGQGTRLTVV.

This clonotype was picked up many times. The rearrangement uses TRBV7-2 and TRBJ2-3, with D possibly TRBD2 on 6 matching bases. Per the germline V gene, CDR1 is SGHTA and CDR2 is FQGNSA. V lost 5 bases and J 7 bases, leaving 22 bases between the germline ends. This CDR3 is 16 amino acids long. The CDR3 spells CASSAKTRRGGNTQYF. In DNA form, the CDR3 reads TGTGCCAGCAGCGCCAAGACTAGGCGAGGCGGTAATACGCAGTATTTT.

CDR3 sequence reads: CSAASTDTQYF. CDR3 in DNA: TGCAGTGCTGCTAGCACAGATACGCAGTATTTT. The chain carries TRBV20-1 and TRBJ2-3; D remains ambiguous. The ends were cut back, 5 bases at V and 0 bases at J, with 3 bases in the middle. The CDR3 runs to 11 residues. Germline values: CDR1 DFQATT, CDR2 SNEGSKA (reference sequence).

V gene TRBV19 combines with J gene TRBJ1-2, with 9 bases fitting TRBD1. The CDR3 consists of 13 residues. After removal of 10 bases from V and 7 bases from J, the junction contained 10 bases not matched to a gene. The germline V gene encodes CDR1 LNHDA and CDR2 SQIVND (reference sequence). In DNA form, the CDR3 reads TGTGCCACGACGGAACAGGGGGCAGGTGGCTACACCTTC. Translated: CATTEQGAGGYTF.

The chain uses TRBV7-8 and TRBJ2-5; D might be TRBD1 or TRBD2, each matching 5 bases. The V end was cut by 1 base, the J end by 7 bases, with 19 bases between. CDR1 is SGHVS and CDR2 is FQNEAQ in the germline V gene. The CDR3 loop spans 16 amino acids. CDR3 in DNA: TGTGCCAGCAGCTTAGAGGTGTTCGGGCTGAGGGGGACCCAGTACTTC. This sequence encodes CASSLEVFGLRGTQYF.

This clonotype was detected a few times. The chain uses TRBV5-1 and TRBJ1-1; D is uncertain. Germline values: CDR1 SGHRS, CDR2 YFSETQ. V lost 4 bases and J 1 base, leaving 8 bases between the germline ends. The CDR3 is 13 residues long. CDR3 DNA: TGCGCCAGCAGCAATCAGCCGAACACTGAAGCTTTCTTT. It yields the protein CASSNQPNTEAFF. The whole variable domain, remainder taken from reference TRBV5-1 and TRBJ1-1, is KAGVTQTPRYLIKTRGQQVTLSCSPISGHRSVSWYQQTPGQGLQFLFEYFSETQRNKGNFPGRFSGRQFSNSRSEMNVSTLELGDSALYLCASSNQPNTEAFFGQGTRLTVV.

The chain recombines TRBV20-1 with TRBJ2-1; D ambiguous. Trimming left V 5 bases short and J 0 bases short, with 14 bases between. This CDR3 is 15 amino acids long. CDR1 and CDR2 (germline): DFQATT, SNEGSKA (reference sequence). The CDR3 DNA sequence: TGCAGTGCTGCCCAGGATACCCCCTCCTACAATGAGCAGTTCTTC. Its translation is CSAAQDTPSYNEQFF.

This clonotype was recorded a few times. This sequence joins TRBV5-1 and TRBJ2-7; maybe TRBD2 (5 bases). Trimming cost V 0 bases and J 5 bases, with 12 bases left between them. The germline gives CDR1 SGHRS, CDR2 YFSETQ. CDR3 size: 14 residues. CDR3 DNA sequence: TGCGCCAGCAGCTTGGGATCTAGCCCCCACGAGCAGTACTTC. This encodes CASSLGSSPHEQYF.

The V call is TRBV5-1, the J call TRBJ2-5; D is possibly TRBD1 (5 bases). CDR3 length equals 15 residues. The germline CDR1 and CDR2 sequences are SGHRS and YFSETQ. Trimming left V 0 bases short and J 2 bases short, with 11 bases between. CDR3 nucleotide sequence: TGCGCCAGCAGCTTGGCGCCAGGGCAGCAAGAGACCCAGTACTTC. Encoded protein: CASSLAPGQQETQYF.

On this clonotype: Given the absence of the conserved phenylalanine or tryptophan at the CDR3 end, a read error is likely. The CDR3, as DNA: TGTGCCATCATGGTATGGTCGGGAGATACGCAGTATTTA. This translates into CAIMVWSGDTQYL. V is TRBV10-3 and J is TRBJ2-3, with no clear D. Germline V CDR1 and CDR2: ENHRY, SYGVKD. Trimming took off 7 bases at V and 5 bases at J, with 13 bases between the two ends. The length of the CDR3 is 13 residues.

This clonotype was picked up a small number of times. This sequence joins TRBV20-1 and TRBJ2-7; TRBD1 aligns across 10 bases. CDR1 and CDR2 (germline): DFQATT, SNEGSKA (reference sequence). This CDR3 has 13 amino acids. The V gene end was trimmed by 6 bases and the J gene end by 4 bases; junction bases not matched to a gene: 6. The CDR3 loop reads CSAPGQGRYEQYF. The CDR3 DNA reads as TGCAGTGCCCCGGGACAGGGGCGATACGAGCAGTACTTC.

The chain carries TRBV9 and TRBJ2-5; TRBD1 might be the D (5 bases). CDR1 and CDR2 (germline): SGDLS, YYNGEE. Trimming removed 0 bases from V and 5 bases from J, with 17 bases in between. The CDR3 length is 16 residues. CDR3 bases: TGTGCCAGCAGCGTAGTGGGCAGGGAAGATTCGGAGACCCAGTACTTC. Its protein product is CASSVVGREDSETQYF.